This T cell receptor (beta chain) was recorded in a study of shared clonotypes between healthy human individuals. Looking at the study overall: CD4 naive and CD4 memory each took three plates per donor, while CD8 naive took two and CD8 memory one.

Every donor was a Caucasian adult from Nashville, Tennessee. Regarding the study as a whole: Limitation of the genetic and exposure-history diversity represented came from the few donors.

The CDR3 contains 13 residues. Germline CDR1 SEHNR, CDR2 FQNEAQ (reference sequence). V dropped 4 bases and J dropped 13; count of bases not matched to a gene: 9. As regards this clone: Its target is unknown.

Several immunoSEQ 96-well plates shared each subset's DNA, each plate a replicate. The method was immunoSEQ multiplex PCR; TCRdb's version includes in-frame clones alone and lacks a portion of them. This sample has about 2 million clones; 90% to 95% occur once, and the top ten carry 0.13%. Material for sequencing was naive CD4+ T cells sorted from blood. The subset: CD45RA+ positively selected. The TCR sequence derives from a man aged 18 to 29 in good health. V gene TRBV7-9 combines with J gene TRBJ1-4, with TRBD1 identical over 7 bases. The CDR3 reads CASSSTSTGALFF. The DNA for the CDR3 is TGTGCCAGCAGCTCCACATCCACAGGGGCACTGTTTTTT.